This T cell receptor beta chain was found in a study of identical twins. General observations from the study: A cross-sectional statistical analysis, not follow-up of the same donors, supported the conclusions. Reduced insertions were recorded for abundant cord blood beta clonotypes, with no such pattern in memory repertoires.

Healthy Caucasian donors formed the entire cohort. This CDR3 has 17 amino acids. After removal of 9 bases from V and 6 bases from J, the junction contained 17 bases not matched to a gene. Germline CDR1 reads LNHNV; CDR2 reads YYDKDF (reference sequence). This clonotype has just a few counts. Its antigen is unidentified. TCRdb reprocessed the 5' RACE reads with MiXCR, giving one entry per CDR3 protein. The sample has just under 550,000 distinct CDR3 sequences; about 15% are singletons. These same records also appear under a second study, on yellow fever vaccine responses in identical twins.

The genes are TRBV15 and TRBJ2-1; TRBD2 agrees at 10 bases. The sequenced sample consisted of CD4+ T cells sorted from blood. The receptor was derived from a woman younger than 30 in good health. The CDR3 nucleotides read TGTGCCACTCAGGACGGACCAGCGGGAGGGAAAAGCAATGAGCAGTTCTTC. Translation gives CATQDGPAGGKSNEQFF.